This T cell receptor beta chain was captured in a study of cytomegalovirus exposure and HLA in healthy donors. The overall study: Genotyping showed 81% of approximately 430 donors falling in the Caucasian-associated ancestry cluster.

Trimming left V 10 bases short and J 2 bases short, with 10 bases between. The CDR3 totals 12 residues. Germline CDR1 is LNHDA and CDR2 is SQIVND (reference sequence). Only a few counts were recorded for this clone. 13 Jbeta primers and 60 Vbeta primers were used for the PCR. The assay was immunoSEQ multiplex PCR, and TCRdb's table has in-frame clones only and misses some. The sample carries around 140,000 clones, about four fifths recorded once. This TCR came from a male donor in good health and CMV-seronegative. Sequencing was carried out using PBMCs. This chain links TRBV19 with TRBJ2-3; D is possibly TRBD2 (5 bases). The CDR3 coding sequence is TGTGCCACCGGGGTGTTCACAGATACGCAGTATTTT. Encoded protein: CATGVFTDTQYF.